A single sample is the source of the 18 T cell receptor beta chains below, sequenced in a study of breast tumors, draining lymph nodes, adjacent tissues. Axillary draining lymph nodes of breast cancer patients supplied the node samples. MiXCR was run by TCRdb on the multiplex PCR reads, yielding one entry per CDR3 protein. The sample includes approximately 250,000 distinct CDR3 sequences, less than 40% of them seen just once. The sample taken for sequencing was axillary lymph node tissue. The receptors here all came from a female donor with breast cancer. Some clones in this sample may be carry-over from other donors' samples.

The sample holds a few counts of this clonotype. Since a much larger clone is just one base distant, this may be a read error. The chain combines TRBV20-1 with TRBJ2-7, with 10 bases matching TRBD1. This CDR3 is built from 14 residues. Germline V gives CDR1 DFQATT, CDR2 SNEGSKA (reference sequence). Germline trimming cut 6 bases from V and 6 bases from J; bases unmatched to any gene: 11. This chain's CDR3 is CSATRQGATTEQYF. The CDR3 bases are TGCAGTGCAACCAGACAGGGGGCTACGACCGAGCAGTACTTC.

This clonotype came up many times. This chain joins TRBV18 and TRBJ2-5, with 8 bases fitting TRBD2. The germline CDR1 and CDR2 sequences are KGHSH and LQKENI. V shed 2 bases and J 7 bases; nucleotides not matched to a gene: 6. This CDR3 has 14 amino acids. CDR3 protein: CASSPGGGKVTQYF. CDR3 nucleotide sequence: TGTGCCAGCTCACCAGGCGGGGGGAAGGTGACCCAGTACTTC.

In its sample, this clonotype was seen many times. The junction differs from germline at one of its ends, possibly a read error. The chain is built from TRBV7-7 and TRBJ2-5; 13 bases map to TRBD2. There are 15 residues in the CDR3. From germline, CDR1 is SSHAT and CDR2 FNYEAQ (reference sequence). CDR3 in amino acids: CASSLTSGRQETQYF. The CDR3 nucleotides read TGTGCTAGCAGCTTGACTAGCGGGAGGCAAGAGACCCAGTACTTC. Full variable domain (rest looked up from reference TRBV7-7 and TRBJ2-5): GAGVSQSPRYKVTKRGQDVTLRCDPISSHATLYWYQQALGQGPEFLTYFNYEAQPDKSGLPSDRFSAERPEGSISTLTIQRTEQRDSAMYRCASSLTSGRQETQYFGPGTRLLVL.

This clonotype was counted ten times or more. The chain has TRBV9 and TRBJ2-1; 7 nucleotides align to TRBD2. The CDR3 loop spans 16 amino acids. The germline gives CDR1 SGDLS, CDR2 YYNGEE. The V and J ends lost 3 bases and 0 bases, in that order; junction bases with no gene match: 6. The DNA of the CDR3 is TGTGCCAGCAGCGGGGGGGGAGAGAGCTCCTACAATGAGCAGTTCTTC. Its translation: CASSGGGESSYNEQFF.

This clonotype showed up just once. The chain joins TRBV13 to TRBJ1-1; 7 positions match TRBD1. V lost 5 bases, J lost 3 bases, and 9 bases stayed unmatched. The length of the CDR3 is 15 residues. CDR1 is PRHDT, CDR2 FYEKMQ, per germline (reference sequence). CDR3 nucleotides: TGTGCCAGCAGCCAAGACCGGGACAGCCACACTGAAGCTTTCTTT. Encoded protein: CASSQDRDSHTEAFF.

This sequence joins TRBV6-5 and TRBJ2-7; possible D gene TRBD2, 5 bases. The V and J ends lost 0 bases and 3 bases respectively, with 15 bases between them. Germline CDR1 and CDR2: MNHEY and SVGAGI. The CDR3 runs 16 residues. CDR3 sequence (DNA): TGTGCCAGCAGTTACTCCCCCGGGCTAGCCCTCTACGAGCAGTACTTC. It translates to CASSYSPGLALYEQYF.

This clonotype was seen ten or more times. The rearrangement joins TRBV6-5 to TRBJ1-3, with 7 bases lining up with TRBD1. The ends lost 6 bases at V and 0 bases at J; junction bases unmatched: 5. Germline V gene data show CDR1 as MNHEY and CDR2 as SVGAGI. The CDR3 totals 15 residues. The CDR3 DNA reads TGTGCCAGCAGCCTTACAGGGGACTCTGGAAACACCATATATTTT. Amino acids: CASSLTGDSGNTIYF.

DNA for the CDR3: TGTGCCAGCAGCCCCCTAGAGGGTTCACCCCTCCACTTT. This translates into CASSPLEGSPLHF. This rearrangement joins TRBV7-6 to TRBJ1-6, with unresolved D. V lost 5 bases and J 9 bases, leaving 11 bases between the germline ends. The germline V gene encodes CDR1 SGHVS and CDR2 FNYEAQ. This CDR3 is built from 13 residues.

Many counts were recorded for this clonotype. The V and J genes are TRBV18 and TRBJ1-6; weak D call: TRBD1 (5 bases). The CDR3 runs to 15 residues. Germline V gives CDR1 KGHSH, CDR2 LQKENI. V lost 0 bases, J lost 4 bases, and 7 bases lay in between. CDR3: CASSPPQGYNSPLHF. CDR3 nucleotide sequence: TGTGCCAGCTCACCACCGCAGGGTTATAATTCACCCCTCCACTTT.

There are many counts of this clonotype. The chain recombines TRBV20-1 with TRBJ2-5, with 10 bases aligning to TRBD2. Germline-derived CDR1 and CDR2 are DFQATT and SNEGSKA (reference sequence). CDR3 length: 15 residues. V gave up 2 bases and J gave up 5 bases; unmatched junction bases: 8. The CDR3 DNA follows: TGCAGTGCTAGATCTCCCAGCGGGGGGGATGAGACCCAGTACTTC. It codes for CSARSPSGGDETQYF.

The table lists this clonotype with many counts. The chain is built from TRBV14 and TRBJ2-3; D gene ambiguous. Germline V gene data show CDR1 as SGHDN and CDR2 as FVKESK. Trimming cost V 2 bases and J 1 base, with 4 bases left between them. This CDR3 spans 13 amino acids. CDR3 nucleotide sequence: TGTGCCAGCAGCCAACAACGCACAGATACGCAGTATTTT. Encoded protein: CASSQQRTDTQYF.

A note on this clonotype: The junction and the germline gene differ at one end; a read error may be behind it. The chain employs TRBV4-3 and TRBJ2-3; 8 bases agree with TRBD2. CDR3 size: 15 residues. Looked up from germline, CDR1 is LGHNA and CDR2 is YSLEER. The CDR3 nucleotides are TGCGCCAGCAGCCCGCGCGGGAGGAGCACAGGTACGCAGTATTTT. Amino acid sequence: CASSPRGRSTGTQYF.

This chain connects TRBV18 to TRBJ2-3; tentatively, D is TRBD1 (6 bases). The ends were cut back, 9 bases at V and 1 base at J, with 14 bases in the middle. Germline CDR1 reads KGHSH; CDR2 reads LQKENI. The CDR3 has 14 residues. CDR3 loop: CASTGTPGTDTQYF. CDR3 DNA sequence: TGTGCCAGTACAGGGACGCCCGGCACAGATACGCAGTATTTT.

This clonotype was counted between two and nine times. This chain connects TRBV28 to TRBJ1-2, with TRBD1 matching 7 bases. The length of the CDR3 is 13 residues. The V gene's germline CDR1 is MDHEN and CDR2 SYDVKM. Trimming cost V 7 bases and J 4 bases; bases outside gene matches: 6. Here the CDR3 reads CASINPGGYGYTF. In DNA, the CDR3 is TGTGCCAGCATAAATCCAGGGGGCTATGGCTACACCTTC.

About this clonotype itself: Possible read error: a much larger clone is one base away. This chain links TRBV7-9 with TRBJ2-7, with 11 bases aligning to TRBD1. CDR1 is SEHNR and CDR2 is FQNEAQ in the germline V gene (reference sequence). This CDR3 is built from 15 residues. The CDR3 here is CASSPGGQGAYEQHF. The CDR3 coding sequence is TGTGCCAGCAGCCCCGGAGGACAGGGGGCCTACGAGCAGCACTTC.

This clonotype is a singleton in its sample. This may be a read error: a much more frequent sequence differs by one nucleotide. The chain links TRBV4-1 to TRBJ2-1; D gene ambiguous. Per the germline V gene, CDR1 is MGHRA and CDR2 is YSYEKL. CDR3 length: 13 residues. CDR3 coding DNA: TGCGCCAGCAACCAAGATAGGAACAATGAGCAGTTCTTC. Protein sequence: CASNQDRNNEQFF.

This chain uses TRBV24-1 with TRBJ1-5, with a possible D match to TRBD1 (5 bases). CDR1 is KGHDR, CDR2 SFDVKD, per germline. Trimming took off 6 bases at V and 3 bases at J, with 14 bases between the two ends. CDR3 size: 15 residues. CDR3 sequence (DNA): TGTGCCACCAGTAGTACCAGGGAACCCAATCAGCCCCAGCATTTT. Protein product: CATSSTREPNQPQHF.

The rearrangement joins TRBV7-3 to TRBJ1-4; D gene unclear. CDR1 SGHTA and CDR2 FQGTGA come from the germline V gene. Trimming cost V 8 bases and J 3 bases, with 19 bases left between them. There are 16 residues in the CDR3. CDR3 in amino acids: CASGIAGGRANEKLFF. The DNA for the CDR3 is TGTGCCAGCGGAATAGCGGGAGGGAGAGCTAATGAAAAACTGTTTTTT.